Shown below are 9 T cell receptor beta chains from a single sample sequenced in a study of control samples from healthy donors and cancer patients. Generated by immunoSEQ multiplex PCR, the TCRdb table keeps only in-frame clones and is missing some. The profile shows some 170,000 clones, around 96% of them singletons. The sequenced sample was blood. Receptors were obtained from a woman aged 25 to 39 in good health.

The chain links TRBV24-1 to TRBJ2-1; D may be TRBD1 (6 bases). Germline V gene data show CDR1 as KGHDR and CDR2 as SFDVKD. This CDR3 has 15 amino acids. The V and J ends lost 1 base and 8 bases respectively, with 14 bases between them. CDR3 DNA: TGTGCCACCAGTGATTTCGAGGCAGGGGTGTATGAGCAGTTCTTC. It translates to CATSDFEAGVYEQFF.

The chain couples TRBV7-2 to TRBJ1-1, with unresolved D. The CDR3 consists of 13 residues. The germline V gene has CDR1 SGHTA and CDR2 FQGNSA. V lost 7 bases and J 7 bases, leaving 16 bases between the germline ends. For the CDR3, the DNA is TGTGCCAGCACTAAGGGTGTCGGGTTTGAAGCTTTCTTT. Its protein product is CASTKGVGFEAFF.

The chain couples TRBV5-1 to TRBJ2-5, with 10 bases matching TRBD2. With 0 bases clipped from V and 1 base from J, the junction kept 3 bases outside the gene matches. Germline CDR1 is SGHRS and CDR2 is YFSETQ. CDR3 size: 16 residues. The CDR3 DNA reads TGCGCCAGCAGCTTGGTAGCGGGGGGCCTCCAAGAGACCCAGTACTTC. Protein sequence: CASSLVAGGLQETQYF.

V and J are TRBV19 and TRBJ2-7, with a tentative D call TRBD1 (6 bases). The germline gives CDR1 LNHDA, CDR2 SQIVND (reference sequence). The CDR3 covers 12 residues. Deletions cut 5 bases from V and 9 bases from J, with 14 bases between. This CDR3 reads CASSLGQSGQYF. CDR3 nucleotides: TGTGCCAGTAGTCTCGGACAGTCGGGGCAGTACTTC.

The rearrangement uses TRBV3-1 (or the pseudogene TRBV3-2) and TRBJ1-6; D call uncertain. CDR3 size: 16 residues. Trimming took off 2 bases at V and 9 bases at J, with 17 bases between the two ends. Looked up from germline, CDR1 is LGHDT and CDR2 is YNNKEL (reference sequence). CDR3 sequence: CASSQTPAGDVSPLHF. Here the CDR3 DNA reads TGTGCCAGCAGCCAAACCCCCGCCGGCGATGTTTCACCCCTCCACTTT.

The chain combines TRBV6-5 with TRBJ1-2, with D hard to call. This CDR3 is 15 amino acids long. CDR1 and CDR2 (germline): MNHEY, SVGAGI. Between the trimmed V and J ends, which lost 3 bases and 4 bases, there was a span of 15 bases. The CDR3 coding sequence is TGTGCCAGCAGTTATTGGGAGGGAGGGTCCTATGGCTACACCTTC. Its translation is CASSYWEGGSYGYTF.

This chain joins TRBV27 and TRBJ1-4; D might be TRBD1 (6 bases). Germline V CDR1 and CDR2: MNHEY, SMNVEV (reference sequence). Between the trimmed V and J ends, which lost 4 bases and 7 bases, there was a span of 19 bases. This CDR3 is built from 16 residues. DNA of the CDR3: TGTGCCAGCAGTTCTCCCCGTGGAGGGGGGAGTGAAAAACTGTTTTTT. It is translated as CASSSPRGGGSEKLFF.

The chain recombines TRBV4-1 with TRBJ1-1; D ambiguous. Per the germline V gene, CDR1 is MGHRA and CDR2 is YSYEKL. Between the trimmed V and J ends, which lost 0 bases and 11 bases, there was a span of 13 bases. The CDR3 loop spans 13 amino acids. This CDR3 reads CASSQDIGVKAFF. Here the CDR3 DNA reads TGCGCCAGCAGCCAAGATATCGGGGTGAAGGCTTTCTTT.

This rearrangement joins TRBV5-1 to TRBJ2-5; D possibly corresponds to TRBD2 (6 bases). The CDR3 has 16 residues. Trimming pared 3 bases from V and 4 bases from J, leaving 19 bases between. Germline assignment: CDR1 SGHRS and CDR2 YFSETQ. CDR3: CASSYLRGPTRETQYF. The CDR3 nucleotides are TGCGCCAGCAGCTATCTGCGGGGACCCACCCGAGAGACCCAGTACTTC.